This TCR beta chain was identified during a study of early T cells in non-severe SARS-CoV-2 infection. In this sample, this clonotype turned up a few times. V was clipped by 2 bases and J by 5 bases; unmatched bases: 8. Germline V gene sequence: CDR1 MGHRA, CDR2 YSYEKL. The CDR3 runs to 15 residues. Unique molecular identifiers were attached to individual cDNA molecules. A single record per CDR3 protein comes from TCRdb applying MiXCR to the 5' RACE reads. This sample has about 56,000 distinct CDR3 sequences, with less than 15% found just once. The source of this sequence is an adult who was a healthcare worker with PCR-confirmed SARS-CoV-2 infection or an uninfected control (not recorded which). The sequencing here drew on whole blood, taken at baseline. The chain couples TRBV4-1 to TRBJ2-7, with 8 bases fitting TRBD1. The DNA for the CDR3 is TGCGCCAGCAGCCAATGGGGCAGGGGGCTCGACGAGCAGTACTTC. This codes for CASSQWGRGLDEQYF.